This TCR beta chain was identified during a study of post-analysis software for immune sequencing data. Study details: The disease courses covered relapsing-remitting, secondary progressive and progressive-relapsing multiple sclerosis.

Unique molecular identifiers had been added to the TCR beta cDNA libraries. Input amounts of 1 to 10 million T cells were used. These gave approximately 500,000 cDNA molecules, so each molecule approximated one T cell. TCRdb recomputed calls from the PCR reads with MiXCR, one row per CDR3 protein. The repertoire holds hundreds of thousands of distinct CDR3 sequences, with roughly 36% as singletons. Findings and caveats of the study: Controls showed significantly higher normalized Chao1 diversity than did multiple sclerosis patients. Batch-mates among the samples co-clustered strongly by F measure. When patients were compared with controls, a handful of TRBV segments were more frequent, TRBV5-6, TRBV5-1 and TRBV20-1 among them.

Per the germline V gene, CDR1 is SQVTM and CDR2 is ANQGSEA. V lost 3 bases to trimming and J lost 2 bases, with 10 bases between them. The CDR3 has 13 residues. This clonotype turned up a few times. Its antigen remains unidentified. The sample consisted of blood. This sequence joins TRBV29-1 and TRBJ1-1; a possible D gene is TRBD1 (6 bases). This clonotype was sampled from a girl aged 10-17 years with multiple sclerosis. CDR3 sequence reads: CSVDGQLNTEAFF. In nucleotides, the CDR3 is TGCAGCGTTGACGGACAGCTCAACACTGAAGCTTTCTTT.